Following are 26 T cell receptor beta chains from one sample sequenced in a study of cytomegalovirus exposure and HLA in healthy donors. The PCR was carried out with 60 Vbeta primers and 13 Jbeta primers. Generated by immunoSEQ multiplex PCR, the TCRdb table keeps only in-frame clones and is missing some. The repertoire holds around 200,000 clones, with 82% as singletons. The sequencing sample was made of PBMCs. The receptors stem from a man aged 35-49 years in good health and CMV-seropositive.

The chain uses TRBV19 and TRBJ1-5, with TRBD1 matching 7 bases. Germline CDR1 reads LNHDA; CDR2 reads SQIVND (reference sequence). V was pared by 2 bases and J by 4 bases, with 8 bases of the junction left unmatched. This CDR3 has 16 amino acids. The DNA of the CDR3 is TGTGCCAGTAGTATATCACGGACAGGAATAAATCAGCCCCAGCATTTT. Its protein is CASSISRTGINQPQHF.

The rearrangement uses TRBV19 and TRBJ1-2; D is possibly TRBD1 (5 bases). This CDR3 has 14 amino acids. V was shortened by 3 bases and J by 7 bases, with 15 bases between the two germline ends. Looked up from germline, CDR1 is LNHDA and CDR2 is SQIVND (reference sequence). The CDR3 protein is CASSIADTFGGYTF. CDR3 in DNA: TGTGCCAGTAGTATCGCGGACACGTTCGGTGGCTACACCTTC.

The chain couples TRBV19 to TRBJ2-2; a weak D match, TRBD1 (6 bases). Deletions cut 3 bases from V and 1 base from J, with 12 bases between. This CDR3 comprises 16 residues. Germline loops: CDR1 LNHDA, CDR2 SQIVND (reference sequence). Here the CDR3 DNA reads TGTGCCAGTAGTATCCTGGGGGCGCTGAACACCGGGGAGCTGTTTTTT. The encoded protein is CASSILGALNTGELFF.

This rearrangement joins TRBV5-1 to TRBJ1-5; maybe TRBD1 (6 bases). The CDR3 loop spans 13 amino acids. Germline V gives CDR1 SGHRS, CDR2 YFSETQ. V lost 4 bases, J lost 6 bases, and 11 bases lay in between. The CDR3 sequence: CASSPTGFQPQHF. CDR3 nucleotides: TGCGCCAGCAGCCCTACAGGGTTTCAGCCCCAGCATTTT.

This clone showed up just a few times. The CDR3 here is CASLGQLMNTEAFF. The CDR3 DNA reads as TGTGCCAGCTTGGGACAGCTTATGAACACTGAAGCTTTCTTT. The rearrangement joins TRBV6-1 to TRBJ1-1, with 7 bases identical to TRBD1. Germline V gives CDR1 MNHNS, CDR2 SASEGT. J was trimmed by 0 bases and V by 8 bases; bases with no gene match: 6. This CDR3 region has 14 residues.

The chain carries TRBV5-1 and TRBJ2-7; TRBD1 agrees at 9 bases. The CDR3 consists of 15 residues. Germline V lookup: CDR1 SGHRS, CDR2 YFSETQ. After removal of 1 base from V and 3 bases from J, the junction contained 5 bases not matched to a gene. CDR3 DNA sequence: TGCGCCAGCAGCTTGTCTGGGACAGGGTTCTACGAGCAGTACTTC. Encoded protein: CASSLSGTGFYEQYF.

The chain couples TRBV25-1 to TRBJ1-1, with D possibly TRBD1 on 5 matching bases. The V end was cut by 3 bases, the J end by 1 base, with 9 bases between. Per germline, CDR1 MGHDK and CDR2 SYGVNS. The CDR3 covers 14 residues. Here the CDR3 DNA reads TGTGCCAGCAGTGAGTACGGGGGGAACACTGAAGCTTTCTTT. This encodes CASSEYGGNTEAFF.

The chain links TRBV19 to TRBJ1-2; D is ambiguous. V shed 2 bases and J shed 2 bases, with 15 bases lying between them. CDR3 size: 16 residues. CDR1 LNHDA and CDR2 SQIVND come from the germline V gene (reference sequence). In DNA form, the CDR3 reads TGTGCCAGTAGTATACTCCACGCGGCAGACAACTATGGCTACACCTTC. Protein sequence: CASSILHAADNYGYTF. The full variable domain, in which reference TRBV19 and TRBJ1-2 provide the parts outside the CDR3, is DGGITQSPKYLFRKEGQNVTLSCEQNLNHDAMYWYRQDPGQGLRLIYYSQIVNDFQKGDIAEGYSVSREKKESFPLTVTSAQKNPTAFYLCASSILHAADNYGYTFGSGTRLTVV.

The chain carries TRBV29-1 and TRBJ2-7, with 8 bases lining up with TRBD2. In germline, CDR1 is SQVTM, CDR2 ANQGSEA. The CDR3 runs to 13 residues. V lost 3 bases to trimming and J lost 4 bases; unmatched junction nucleotides: 5. This CDR3 is CSVEAGRAYEQYF. The DNA of the CDR3 is TGCAGCGTTGAGGCCGGGAGGGCGTACGAGCAGTACTTC.

This sequence joins TRBV7-3 and TRBJ1-2; no clear D. This CDR3 spans 13 amino acids. Germline CDR1 reads SGHTA; CDR2 reads FQGTGA. Between the trimmed V and J ends, which lost 5 bases and 8 bases, there was a span of 15 bases. CDR3 nucleotides: TGTGCCAGCAGCCCCGGGGAGGGCCGGGGCTACACCTTC. Amino acid sequence: CASSPGEGRGYTF.

The sample holds a few counts of this clone. The chain has TRBV10-1 and TRBJ2-3, with D unclear. Trimming shortened V by 0 bases and J by 2 bases, and 6 bases separated the two germline ends. Germline V CDR1 and CDR2: WNHNN, SYGVQD (reference sequence). This CDR3 region has 14 residues. In DNA form, the CDR3 reads TGCGCCAGCAGTGAGTCGACACTCACAGATACGCAGTATTTT. This translates into CASSESTLTDTQYF.

This chain links TRBV29-1 with TRBJ1-2, with unresolved D. Germline V gene data show CDR1 as SQVTM and CDR2 as ANQGSEA. The CDR3 consists of 13 residues. The ends were cut back, 4 bases at V and 5 bases at J, with 14 bases in the middle. The CDR3 here is CSVGATGGYGYTF. The CDR3 DNA reads as TGCAGCGTTGGGGCCACGGGAGGGTATGGCTACACCTTC.

The CDR3 region has the DNA TGTGCCAGCAGCGCCAGGGGATTGAACACTGAAGCTTTCTTT. It specifies CASSARGLNTEAFF. The J gene is TRBJ1-1, the V gene TRBV27; D perhaps matches TRBD1 (6 bases). CDR1 and CDR2 (germline): MNHEY, SMNVEV (reference sequence). V was pared by 6 bases and J by 0 bases, with 11 bases between. The length of the CDR3 is 14 residues.

The V and J genes are TRBV15 and TRBJ2-1; D might be TRBD1 (6 bases). The CDR3 runs 15 residues. Germline CDR1 and CDR2: LNHNV and YYDKDF (reference sequence). The V gene lost 2 bases and the J gene lost 9 bases, with 17 bases spanning the gap. CDR3 loop: CATSRTRGQGFEQFF. The CDR3 nucleotides read TGTGCCACCAGCAGAACTCGAGGGCAGGGGTTTGAGCAGTTCTTC.

The table lists this clone with a few counts. The J gene is TRBJ2-7, the V gene TRBV9, with a possible D match to TRBD1 (6 bases). V shed 2 bases and J shed 2 bases, with 17 bases lying between them. The CDR3 has 16 residues. The V gene's germline CDR1 is SGDLS and CDR2 YYNGEE. The CDR3 DNA reads as TGTGCCAGCAGCGTCGAGCGACTCGGACAGACCTACGAGCAGTACTTC. The encoded protein is CASSVERLGQTYEQYF.

V gene TRBV6-1 combines with J gene TRBJ2-7; 8 bases align to TRBD1. The germline gives CDR1 MNHNS, CDR2 SASEGT. The CDR3 runs 13 residues. After removal of 2 bases from V and 6 bases from J, the junction contained 3 bases not matched to a gene. The CDR3 loop reads CASSEIRGREQYV. CDR3 coding DNA: TGTGCCAGCAGTGAAATCAGGGGGCGCGAGCAGTACGTC.

This chain connects TRBV6-1 to TRBJ1-4; no definite D call. CDR3 size: 13 residues. Germline-derived CDR1 and CDR2 are MNHNS and SASEGT. The V and J ends lost 6 bases and 5 bases respectively, with 10 bases between them. The CDR3 protein is CASRDFYNEKLFF. The CDR3 coding sequence is TGTGCCAGCAGGGACTTTTACAATGAAAAACTGTTTTTT.

This clone has a handful of counts. The V gene is TRBV6-5, the J gene TRBJ1-4; 8 bases are shared with TRBD1. The ends lost 4 bases at V and 8 bases at J; junction bases unmatched: 9. Germline-derived CDR1 and CDR2 are MNHEY and SVGAGI. The CDR3 is 15 amino acids. The CDR3 DNA reads as TGTGCCAGCAGTTCGAGACAGGGGCTGCGGGAAAAACTGTTTTTT. It encodes CASSSRQGLREKLFF.

This clone was counted once. The junction differs from germline at one of its ends, possibly a read error. This chain uses TRBV5-5 with TRBJ1-5, with 8 bases matching TRBD1. The CDR3 consists of 16 residues. The germline V gene has CDR1 SGHKS and CDR2 YYEKEE (reference sequence). The CDR3 reads CASSLGTGYSNQPQHF. The CDR3 coding sequence is TGTGCCAGCAGTTTGGGGACAGGATATAGCAATCAGCCCCAGCATTTT.

The CDR3 sequence: CASTQGTGINYGYTF. CDR3 DNA: TGTGCCAGCACCCAGGGGACAGGGATTAACTATGGCTACACCTTC. This chain uses TRBV2 with TRBJ1-2; 9 positions agree with TRBD1. CDR3 length: 15 residues. Germline V gene sequence: CDR1 SNHLY, CDR2 FYNNEI. The J segment lost 1 base and the V segment lost 7 bases, leaving 7 bases of the junction unmatched.

The chain links TRBV18 to TRBJ2-2; no definite D call. This CDR3 comprises 12 residues. Germline CDR1 KGHSH, CDR2 LQKENI. With 5 bases removed from V and 3 bases from J, the gap between germline ends came to 4 bases. CDR3: CASSSDTGELFF. CDR3 sequence (DNA): TGTGCCAGCTCATCAGACACCGGGGAGCTGTTTTTT.

This chain uses TRBV5-1 with TRBJ1-1; possibly TRBD1 for D (5 bases). Trimming removed 4 bases at V and 1 base at J, with 11 bases between. This CDR3 is built from 14 residues. Germline V gene data show CDR1 as SGHRS and CDR2 as YFSETQ. The CDR3 coding sequence is TGCGCCAGCAGCCCTTCAACAGGGAACACTGAAGCTTTCTTT. Translated: CASSPSTGNTEAFF.

This clone has only a few counts. The chain joins TRBV11-2 to TRBJ2-3; D may be TRBD2 (6 bases). Germline CDR1 reads SGHAT; CDR2 reads FQNNGV. The V and J ends lost 3 bases and 3 bases respectively, with 16 bases between them. The CDR3 covers 16 residues. In DNA form, the CDR3 reads TGTGCCAGCAGCTTGCTCACCCGCGGGAAGACAGATACGCAGTATTTT. Translated: CASSLLTRGKTDTQYF.

The sample holds a few counts of this clone. The V gene is TRBV18, the J gene TRBJ1-1, with TRBD1 matching over 7 bases. Germline V gene data show CDR1 as KGHSH and CDR2 as LQKENI. The CDR3 consists of 16 residues. J lost 1 base, V lost 6 bases, and 11 bases had no gene match. The CDR3 bases are TGTGCCAGCTCCCCCGACAGGGTCAGAGGGAACACTGAAGCTTTCTTT. Encoded protein: CASSPDRVRGNTEAFF.

The CDR3 nucleotides are TGTGCCAGCAGCTTATACGGCAGGGAGGGAGCTTTCTTT. Translating it yields CASSLYGREGAFF. The chain has TRBV7-8 and TRBJ1-1, with D tentatively TRBD1 (5 bases). Trimming took off 2 bases at V and 10 bases at J, with 14 bases between the two ends. Per germline, CDR1 SGHVS and CDR2 FQNEAQ. The CDR3 is 13 residues long.

As DNA, the CDR3 is TGTGCCTGGAGCAGGGGAGTAGCCAAAAACATTCAGTACTTC. Translating it yields CAWSRGVAKNIQYF. The chain carries TRBV30 and TRBJ2-4; maybe TRBD1 (6 bases). This CDR3 has 14 residues. CDR1 is GTSNPN and CDR2 is SVGIG in the germline V gene (reference sequence). V dropped 3 bases and J dropped 0 bases, with 9 bases sitting between them.